This T cell receptor beta chain is drawn from a study of T cells in localized non-small cell lung cancer. Using immunoSEQ multiplex PCR, the repertoire was profiled, and TCRdb retains in-frame clones only, with some absent. The sample holds some 37,000 clones, around 90% seen once. With regard to this clone: Its antigen is unidentified.

This CDR3 has 15 residues. Germline V gene lookup returns CDR1 MNHEY and CDR2 SMNVEV (reference sequence). Trimming took off 3 bases at V and 4 bases at J, with 13 bases between the two ends. Study-level findings and limits: Uninvolved neighboring lung showed the greatest T cell clonality, exceeding tumor. Longer overall survival was seen with higher T cell density measured in blood.

The receptor was derived from a woman aged 35-75 years with stage I lung adenocarcinoma. Here the sequenced sample was peripheral blood, taken before any cancer treatment. The chain has TRBV27 and TRBJ1-5; TRBD1 is a possible D gene (5 bases). CDR3 nucleotides: TGTGCCAGCAGTTTCGGGCAGGGTGGAAATCAGCCCCAGCATTTT. This encodes CASSFGQGGNQPQHF.